This TCR beta chain comes out of a study of shared clonotypes between healthy human individuals. V lost 1 base, J lost 2 bases, and 9 bases lay in between. There are 15 residues in the CDR3. Germline CDR1 is LGHNT and CDR2 is FRNRAP. Produced via immunoSEQ multiplex PCR; TCRdb's table is partial and in-frame only. This sample has around 1.9 million clones, with about 93% found just once. Naive-designated CD8 cells lacked CD45RO, were positively enriched for CCR7, and omitted terminally differentiated effector memory CD45RA+ cells. The chain recombines TRBV12-5 with TRBJ2-1; D gene ambiguous. Sequenced sample: naive CD8+ T cells from PBMCs. This TCR came from a man aged 18-30 years in good health. Some clones in this sample may be carry-over from other donors' samples. The CDR3 bases are TGTGCTAGTGGTTTGGGACGGAGTACCTACAATGAGCAGTTCTTC. The encoded protein is CASGLGRSTYNEQFF.